The rows below give T cell receptor beta chains drawn from one sample of a study of shared clonotypes between healthy human individuals. This table comes from immunoSEQ multiplex PCR, and its TCRdb copy is limited to in-frame clones, with some not included. The table has some 500,000 clones, over 60% seen once. Specimen: PBMCs. The receptors originated from a woman aged 40 to 50 in good health. Some clones in this sample may be carry-over from other donors' samples. The CDR3 runs from the conserved cysteine through the conserved F or W. The D gene is left open where the match is weak. Size is stated for part of the rows, as once, few or many counts, or as a class when the clone is expanded.

D,V,J,size,CDR3,DNA
TRBD1,TRBV27,TRBJ2-7,.,CASAGRGPYEQYF,TGTGCCAGCGCCGGCAGGGGGCCGTACGAGCAGTACTTC
.,TRBV7-9,TRBJ2-2,.,CASARARNTGELFF,TGTGCCAGCGCTCGGGCCAGAAACACCGGGGAGCTGTTTTTT
TRBD2,TRBV9,TRBJ2-2,.,CASSERKRGNTGELFF,TGTGCCAGCAGCGAGCGAAAGCGGGGCAACACCGGGGAGCTGTTTTTT
TRBD2,TRBV23-1,TRBJ2-7,.,CASSQVSGILGEQYF,TGCGCCAGCAGTCAGGTTAGCGGGATTTTGGGCGAGCAGTACTTC
TRBD2,TRBV5-1,TRBJ2-5,few,CASSSPGLADNQETQYF,TGCGCCAGCAGCTCACCGGGACTAGCGGATAACCAAGAGACCCAGTACTTC
.,TRBV5-1,TRBJ1-2,.,CASSSRDNYGYTF,TGCGCCAGCAGCTCGAGGGACAACTATGGCTACACCTTC
.,TRBV25-1,TRBJ2-7,.,CASGNSYEQYF,TGTGCCAGCGGTAACTCTTACGAGCAGTACTTC
.,TRBV4-1,TRBJ2-3,.,CASSQQQGRSTDTQYF,TGCGCCAGCAGCCAGCAGCAGGGCCGAAGCACAGATACGCAGTATTTT
.,TRBV6-6,TRBJ2-5,.,CASSFQETQYF,TGTGCCAGCAGTTTTCAAGAGACCCAGTACTTC
TRBD1,TRBV6-1,TRBJ2-5,many,CASSKGQAPSRQYF,TGTGCCAGCAGCAAAGGACAGGCCCCTTCCCGTCAGTACTTC
.,TRBV28,TRBJ2-7,once,CASTSRLDEQYF,TGTGCCAGCACCTCGCGTCTGGACGAGCAGTACTTC
TRBD1,TRBV28,TRBJ1-1,.,CASSFTGGGRTEAFF,TGTGCCAGCAGTTTCACAGGGGGCGGTAGGACTGAAGCTTTCTTT
.,TRBV7-3,TRBJ2-2,.,CASSLSPSQDGELFF,TGTGCCAGCAGCTTATCTCCTAGCCAGGACGGGGAGCTGTTTTTT
.,TRBV6-5,TRBJ1-2,.,CASSYSLGQINYGYTF,TGTGCCAGCAGCTACAGCCTAGGACAGATAAACTATGGCTACACCTTC
.,TRBV27,TRBJ1-4,.,CASSFDRVAGKLFF,TGTGCCAGCAGTTTCGACCGGGTTGCAGGGAAACTGTTTTTT
.,TRBV11-2,TRBJ2-3,.,CASSLDPGTYTDTQYF,TGTGCCAGCAGCTTAGATCCCGGGACCTACACAGATACGCAGTATTTT
.,TRBV5-1,TRBJ2-1,once,CASSLVDGSYNEQFF,TGCGCCAGCAGCTTGGTAGACGGCTCCTACAATGAGCAGTTCTTC
.,TRBV14,TRBJ1-1,.,CASSHEGVENTEAFF,TGTGCCAGCAGCCACGAAGGGGTGGAGAACACTGAAGCTTTCTTT
TRBD1,TRBV6-5,TRBJ2-2,once,CASYIGQGVVGELFF,TGTGCCAGCTACATTGGACAGGGTGTCGTCGGGGAGCTGTTTTTT
.,TRBV28,TRBJ1-2,many,CASSPGLLYGYTF,TGTGCCAGCAGTCCCGGACTCCTCTATGGCTACACCTTC
.,TRBV6-5,TRBJ2-7,.,CASSYSTSIPIYEQYF,TGTGCCAGCAGTTACTCCACTAGCATTCCAATCTACGAGCAGTACTTC
.,TRBV28,TRBJ1-2,.,CASSLMGFGYTF,TGTGCCAGCAGTTTGATGGGGTTTGGCTACACCTTC
.,TRBV19,TRBJ1-5,few,CASSIEYQPQHF,TGTGCCAGTAGTATAGAGTATCAGCCCCAGCATTTT
.,TRBV7-2,TRBJ2-2,.,CASSLFGATTGELFF,TGTGCCAGCAGCCTCTTTGGGGCAACCACCGGGGAGCTGTTTTTT
.,TRBV5-6,TRBJ2-5,once,CASSLNPQETQYF,TGTGCCAGCAGCTTGAACCCCCAAGAGACCCAGTACTTC
TRBD2,TRBV5-5,TRBJ2-7,few,CASSFPAGASSYEQYF,TGTGCCAGCAGCTTCCCGGCGGGAGCGAGCTCCTACGAGCAGTACTTC
TRBD2,TRBV11-2,TRBJ2-7,.,CASSWPSGSYEQYF,TGTGCCAGCAGCTGGCCTAGCGGCTCCTACGAGCAGTACTTC
.,TRBV7-9,TRBJ2-7,many,CASSRAGGPAYEQYF,TGTGCCAGCAGCCGAGCCGGGGGCCCAGCCTACGAGCAGTACTTC
TRBD1,TRBV5-1,TRBJ2-1,.,CASSLETGYNEQFF,TGCGCCAGCAGCTTGGAGACAGGGTACAATGAGCAGTTCTTC
TRBD2,TRBV19,TRBJ2-1,.,CASSMGRALSNNEQFF,TGTGCCAGTAGTATGGGGAGGGCCCTCTCGAACAATGAGCAGTTCTTC
TRBD1,TRBV18,TRBJ1-1,.,CASSPSGTGLNTEAFF,TGTGCCAGCTCACCCTCCGGGACAGGGCTGAACACTGAAGCTTTCTTT
TRBD1,TRBV28,TRBJ2-7,.,CASSPPGTGASYEQYF,TGTGCCAGCAGTCCTCCCGGGACAGGGGCATCCTACGAGCAGTACTTC
TRBD2,TRBV29-1,TRBJ2-2,.,CSVAGTSGTGGELFF,TGCAGCGTTGCGGGGACTAGCGGGACTGGCGGGGAGCTGTTTTTT
TRBD1,TRBV25-1,TRBJ1-4,.,CASSQTGVTNEKLFF,TGTGCCAGCAGCCAAACAGGGGTTACTAATGAAAAACTGTTTTTT
TRBD1,TRBV5-1,TRBJ2-7,.,CASSEGQGGLRGEQYF,TGCGCCAGCAGCGAGGGACAGGGAGGCCTCCGGGGGGAGCAGTACTTC
.,TRBV5-1,TRBJ1-1,.,CASSSLGVNTEAFF,TGCGCCAGCAGCTCTCTAGGGGTGAACACTGAAGCTTTCTTT
TRBD2,TRBV5-4,TRBJ2-1,.,CASSLLNSGGDNEQFF,TGTGCCAGCAGCTTGCTGAATAGCGGGGGCGACAATGAGCAGTTCTTC
.,TRBV5-1,TRBJ1-5,.,CASSLKSGDQPQHF,TGCGCCAGCAGCTTGAAGTCAGGTGATCAGCCCCAGCATTTT
TRBD1,TRBV19,TRBJ2-2,.,CASSGTGRTGELFF,TGTGCCAGTAGTGGGACAGGGCGGACCGGGGAGCTGTTTTTT
.,TRBV7-9,TRBJ2-7,.,CASSSAGAAGEQYF,TGTGCCAGCAGCTCCGCAGGGGCAGCGGGCGAGCAGTACTTC
.,TRBV18,TRBJ2-2,once,CASSPSVAGLTGELFF,TGTGCCAGCTCACCCTCGGTGGCGGGACTCACCGGGGAGCTGTTTTTT
.,TRBV5-5,TRBJ1-1,.,CASSLFWQRETFEAFF,TGTGCCAGCAGCTTGTTCTGGCAGAGGGAAACCTTTGAAGCTTTCTTT
.,TRBV7-2,TRBJ2-3,.,CASSFRRMDTQYF,TGTGCCAGCAGCTTTCGTCGGATGGATACGCAGTATTTT
.,TRBV19,TRBJ2-2,.,CASTATINTGELFF,TGTGCCAGTACCGCGACTATTAACACCGGGGAGCTGTTTTTT
.,TRBV7-9,TRBJ1-1,.,CASSPGGGRSTEAFF,TGTGCCAGCAGCCCCGGAGGGGGAAGGAGCACTGAAGCTTTCTTT
.,TRBV27,TRBJ1-4,.,CASSLLPLTEKLFF,TGTGCCAGCAGTTTACTTCCCTTGACGGAAAAACTGTTTTTT
TRBD1,TRBV4-1,TRBJ2-7,once,CASSLRGTGKDEQYF,TGCGCCAGCAGCCTCCGCGGGACAGGGAAGGACGAGCAGTACTTC
.,TRBV6-4,TRBJ2-3,.,CASSDSEDLGDTQYF,TGTGCCAGCAGTGACTCTGAAGACTTGGGAGATACGCAGTATTTT
.,TRBV6-4,TRBJ2-3,.,CASSREPSSTDTQYF,TGTGCCAGCAGCCGGGAGCCCTCTAGCACAGATACGCAGTATTTT
TRBD1,TRBV10-3,TRBJ1-5,once,CAIRGQASGPQHF,TGTGCCATCAGAGGACAGGCTAGCGGGCCCCAGCATTTT
.,TRBV27,TRBJ2-7,.,CASSPGRTYEQYF,TGTGCCAGCAGCCCCGGGAGAACGTACGAGCAGTACTTC
.,TRBV4-2,TRBJ2-5,.,CASSQDYMYQETQYF,TGTGCCAGCAGCCAAGATTATATGTACCAAGAGACCCAGTACTTC
.,TRBV30,TRBJ2-7,.,CAWSVRGRGTSYEQYF,TGTGCCTGGAGTGTACGGGGCAGGGGCACCTCCTACGAGCAGTACTTC
.,TRBV30,TRBJ2-7,.,CAWSVGVGGYEQYF,TGTGCCTGGAGTGTAGGTGTTGGTGGCTACGAGCAGTACTTC
.,TRBV7-9,TRBJ2-5,.,CASSLGPTVETQYF,TGTGCCAGCAGCTTAGGTCCGACGGTAGAGACCCAGTACTTC
TRBD2,TRBV7-9,TRBJ2-1,.,CASRGLAGGPKNEQFF,TGTGCCAGCAGGGGTTTAGCGGGAGGGCCTAAGAATGAGCAGTTCTTC
.,TRBV9,TRBJ1-5,.,CASCEKGGSRGQPQHF,TGTGCCAGCTGCGAGAAGGGGGGCAGTCGAGGACAGCCCCAGCATTTT
.,TRBV6-6,TRBJ2-5,.,CASSSYQGKGETQYF,TGTGCCAGCAGTAGCTACCAGGGGAAGGGAGAGACCCAGTACTTC
.,TRBV5-4,TRBJ1-1,few,CASSLDRAGLTEAFF,TGTGCCAGCAGCCTAGATCGGGCAGGGTTAACTGAAGCTTTCTTT
.,TRBV6-5,TRBJ2-3,.,CASSPTTDTQYF,TGTGCCAGCAGTCCAACCACAGATACGCAGTATTTT